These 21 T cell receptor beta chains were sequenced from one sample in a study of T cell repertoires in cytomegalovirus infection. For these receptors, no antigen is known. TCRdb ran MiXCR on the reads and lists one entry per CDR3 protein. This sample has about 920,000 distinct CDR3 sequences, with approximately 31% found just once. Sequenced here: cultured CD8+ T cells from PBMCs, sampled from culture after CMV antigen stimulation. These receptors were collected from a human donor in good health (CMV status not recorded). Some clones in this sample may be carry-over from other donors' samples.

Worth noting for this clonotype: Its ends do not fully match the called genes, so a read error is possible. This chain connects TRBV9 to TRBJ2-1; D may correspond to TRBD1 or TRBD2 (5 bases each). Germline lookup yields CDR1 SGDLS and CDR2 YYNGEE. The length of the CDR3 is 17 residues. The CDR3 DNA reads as TGTGCCAGCAGCGTAGTTTCTTGGGGGACCAATTTCAATAAGCAGTTCTTC. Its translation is CASSVVSWGTNFNKQFF.

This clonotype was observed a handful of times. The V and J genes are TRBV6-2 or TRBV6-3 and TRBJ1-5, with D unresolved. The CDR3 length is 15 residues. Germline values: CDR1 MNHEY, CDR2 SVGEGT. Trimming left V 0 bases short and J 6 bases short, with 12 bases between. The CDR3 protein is CASSYSFDPTQPQHF. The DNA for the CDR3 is TGTGCCAGCAGTTACTCTTTTGATCCGACTCAGCCCCAGCATTTT.

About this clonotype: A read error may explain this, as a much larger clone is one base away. CDR3 nucleotides: TGTGCCAGCAGCTACGAGGCGGCTAATGAAAAACTGTTTTTT. Protein sequence: CASSYEAANEKLFF. The J gene is TRBJ1-4, the V gene TRBV7-6; D not certain. The CDR3 has 14 residues. Trimming took 4 bases from V and 3 from J, leaving 9 bases between them. Germline CDR1 reads SGHVS; CDR2 reads FNYEAQ.

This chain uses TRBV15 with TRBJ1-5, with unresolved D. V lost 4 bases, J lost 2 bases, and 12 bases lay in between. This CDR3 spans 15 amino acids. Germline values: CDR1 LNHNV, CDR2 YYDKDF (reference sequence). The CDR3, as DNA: TGTGCCACCAGCACCTGGTTCGTGGGCAATCAGCCCCAGCATTTT. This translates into CATSTWFVGNQPQHF.

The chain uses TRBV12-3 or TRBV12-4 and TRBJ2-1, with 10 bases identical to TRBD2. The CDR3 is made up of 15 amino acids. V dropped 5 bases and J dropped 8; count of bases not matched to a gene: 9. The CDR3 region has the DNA TGTGCCAGCAGTCCCCCGGGACTAGCGTTCCATGAGCAGTTCTTC. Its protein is CASSPPGLAFHEQFF.

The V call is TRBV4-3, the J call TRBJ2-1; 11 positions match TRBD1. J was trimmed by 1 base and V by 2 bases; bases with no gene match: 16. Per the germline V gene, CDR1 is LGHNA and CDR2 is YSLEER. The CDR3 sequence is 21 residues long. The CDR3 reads CASSQLIGRTGGLRSYNEQFF. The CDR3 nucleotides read TGCGCCAGCAGCCAACTCATCGGGAGGACAGGGGGCCTTAGGTCCTACAATGAGCAGTTCTTC.

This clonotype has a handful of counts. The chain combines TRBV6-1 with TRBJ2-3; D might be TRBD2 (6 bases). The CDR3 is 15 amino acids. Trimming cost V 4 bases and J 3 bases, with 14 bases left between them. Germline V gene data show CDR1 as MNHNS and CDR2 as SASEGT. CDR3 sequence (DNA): TGTGCCAGCAGTGGGTTAGCGGTAGGAACAGATACGCAGTATTTT. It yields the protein CASSGLAVGTDTQYF.

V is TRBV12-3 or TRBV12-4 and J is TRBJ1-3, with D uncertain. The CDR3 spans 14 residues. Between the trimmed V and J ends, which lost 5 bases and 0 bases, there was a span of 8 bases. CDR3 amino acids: CASSLPVSGNTIYF. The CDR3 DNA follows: TGTGCCAGCAGTCTCCCGGTCTCTGGAAACACCATATATTTT.

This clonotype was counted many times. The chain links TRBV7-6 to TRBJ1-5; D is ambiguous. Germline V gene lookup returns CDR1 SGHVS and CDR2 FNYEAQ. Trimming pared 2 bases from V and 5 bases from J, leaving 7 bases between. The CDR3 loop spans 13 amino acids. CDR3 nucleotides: TGTGCCAGCAGCTTAATCGGGGATCAGCCCCAGCATTTT. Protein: CASSLIGDQPQHF. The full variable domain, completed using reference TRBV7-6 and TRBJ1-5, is GAGVSQSPRYKVTKRGQDVALRCDPISGHVSLYWYRQALGQGPEFLTYFNYEAQQDKSGLPNDRFSAERPEGSISTLTIQRTEQRDSAMYRCASSLIGDQPQHFGDGTRLSIL.

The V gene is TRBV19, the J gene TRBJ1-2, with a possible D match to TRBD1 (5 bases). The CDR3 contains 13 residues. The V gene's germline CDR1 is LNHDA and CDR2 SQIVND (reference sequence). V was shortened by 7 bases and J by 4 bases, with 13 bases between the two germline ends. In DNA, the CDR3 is TGTGCCAGTACTCTCGGGACTCCCTATGGCTACACCTTC. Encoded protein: CASTLGTPYGYTF.

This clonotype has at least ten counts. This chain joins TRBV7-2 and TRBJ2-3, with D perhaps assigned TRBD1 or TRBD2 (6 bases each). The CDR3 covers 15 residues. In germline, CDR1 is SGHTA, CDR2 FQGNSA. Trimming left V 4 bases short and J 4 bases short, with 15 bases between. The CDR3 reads CASSYGVGGPDTQYF. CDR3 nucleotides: TGTGCCAGCAGCTATGGGGTGGGGGGCCCAGATACGCAGTATTTT. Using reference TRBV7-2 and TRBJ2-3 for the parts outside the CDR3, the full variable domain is GAGVSQSPSNKVTEKGKDVELRCDPISGHTALYWYRQSLGQGLEFLIYFQGNSAPDKSGLPSDRFSAERTGGSVSTLTIQRTQQEDSAVYLCASSYGVGGPDTQYFGPGTRLTVL.

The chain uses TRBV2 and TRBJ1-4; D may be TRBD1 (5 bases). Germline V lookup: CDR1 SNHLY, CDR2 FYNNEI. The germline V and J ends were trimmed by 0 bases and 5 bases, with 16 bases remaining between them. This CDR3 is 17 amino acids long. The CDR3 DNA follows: TGTGCCAGCAGTGAAGCGCTTAATGTGGGGGACAATGAAAAACTGTTTTTT. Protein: CASSEALNVGDNEKLFF.

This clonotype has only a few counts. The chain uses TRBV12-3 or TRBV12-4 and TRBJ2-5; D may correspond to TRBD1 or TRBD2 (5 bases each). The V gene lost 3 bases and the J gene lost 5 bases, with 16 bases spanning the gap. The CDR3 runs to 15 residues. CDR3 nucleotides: TGTGCCAGCAGTTTTAGGGACGTTGTTTGGGAGACCCAGTACTTC. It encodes CASSFRDVVWETQYF.

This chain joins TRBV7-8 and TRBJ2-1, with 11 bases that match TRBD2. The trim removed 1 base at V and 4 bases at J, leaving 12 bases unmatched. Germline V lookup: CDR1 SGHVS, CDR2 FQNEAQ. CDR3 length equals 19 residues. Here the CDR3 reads CASSLGLVASGGRYNEQFF. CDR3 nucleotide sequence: TGTGCCAGCAGCTTAGGTCTGGTGGCTAGCGGGGGGAGATACAATGAGCAGTTCTTC.

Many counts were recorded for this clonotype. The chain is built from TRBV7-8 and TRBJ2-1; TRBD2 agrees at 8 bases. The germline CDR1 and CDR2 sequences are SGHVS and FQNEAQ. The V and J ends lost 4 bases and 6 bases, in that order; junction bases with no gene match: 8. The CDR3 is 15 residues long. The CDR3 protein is CASSSGTSLGNEQFF. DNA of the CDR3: TGTGCCAGCAGCTCCGGGACTAGTTTGGGCAATGAGCAGTTCTTC.

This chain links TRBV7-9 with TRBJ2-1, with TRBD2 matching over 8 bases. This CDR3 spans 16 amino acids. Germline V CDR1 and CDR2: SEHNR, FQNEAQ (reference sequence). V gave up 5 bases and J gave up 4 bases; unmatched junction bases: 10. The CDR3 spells CASSLPGSGGYNEQFF. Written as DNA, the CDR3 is TGTGCCAGCAGCCTCCCTGGGAGCGGGGGATACAATGAGCAGTTCTTC.

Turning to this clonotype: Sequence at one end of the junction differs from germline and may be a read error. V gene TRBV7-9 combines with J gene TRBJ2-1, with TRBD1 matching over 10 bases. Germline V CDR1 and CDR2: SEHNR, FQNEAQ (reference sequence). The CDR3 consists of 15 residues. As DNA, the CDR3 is TGTGCCAACAGCTTGGGGACAGGGGTGTACAATGAGCAGTTCTTC. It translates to CANSLGTGVYNEQFF. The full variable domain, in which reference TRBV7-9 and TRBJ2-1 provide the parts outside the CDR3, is DTGVSQNPRHKITKRGQNVTFRCDPISEHNRLYWYRQTLGQGPEFLTYFQNEAQLEKSRLLSDRFSAERPKGSFSTLEIQRTEQGDSAMYLCANSLGTGVYNEQFFGPGTRLTVL.

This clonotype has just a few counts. The CDR3 here is CASSIDQWHNTEAFF. The CDR3 DNA is TGTGCCAGTAGTATAGATCAATGGCATAACACTGAAGCTTTCTTT. The chain employs TRBV19 and TRBJ1-1; no clear D gene. CDR1 and CDR2 from the germline V gene are LNHDA and SQIVND (reference sequence). V gave up 0 bases and J gave up 2 bases, with 10 bases separating them. The CDR3 is 15 amino acids. Variable domain in full (rest from reference TRBV19 and TRBJ1-1): DGGITQSPKYLFRKEGQNVTLSCEQNLNHDAMYWYRQDPGQGLRLIYYSQIVNDFQKGDIAEGYSVSREKKESFPLTVTSAQKNPTAFYLCASSIDQWHNTEAFFGQGTRLTVV.

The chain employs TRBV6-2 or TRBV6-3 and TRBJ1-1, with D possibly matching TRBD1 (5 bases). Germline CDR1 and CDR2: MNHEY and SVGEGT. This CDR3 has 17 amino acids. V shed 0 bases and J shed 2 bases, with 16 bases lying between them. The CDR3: CASSYSTNGGSNTEAFF. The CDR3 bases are TGTGCCAGCAGTTACTCCACCAACGGGGGGTCCAACACTGAAGCTTTCTTT.

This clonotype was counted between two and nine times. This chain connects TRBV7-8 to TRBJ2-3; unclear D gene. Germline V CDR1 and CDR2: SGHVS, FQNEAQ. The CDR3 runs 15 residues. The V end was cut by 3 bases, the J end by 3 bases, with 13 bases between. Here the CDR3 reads CASSLPPPRTDTQYF. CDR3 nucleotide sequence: TGTGCCAGCAGCTTGCCCCCACCAAGAACAGATACGCAGTATTTT.

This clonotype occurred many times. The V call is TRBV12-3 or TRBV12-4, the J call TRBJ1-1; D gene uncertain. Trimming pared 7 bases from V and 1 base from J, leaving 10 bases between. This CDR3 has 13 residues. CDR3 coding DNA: TGTGCCAGCAACAGCCTGACGAACACTGAAGCTTTCTTT. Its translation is CASNSLTNTEAFF.